The next 25 T cell receptor beta chains were all read from a single sample in a study of cytomegalovirus exposure and HLA in healthy donors. Data came from immunoSEQ multiplex PCR; TCRdb stores just in-frame clones and leaves some out. The sample yields hundreds of thousands of clones, less than 90% seen once. Input material: PBMCs. These receptors all come from a woman aged 18-29 years in good health and CMV-seronegative.

J is TRBJ2-3 and V is TRBV29-1, with TRBD2 matching over 9 bases. This CDR3 spans 16 amino acids. Germline lookup yields CDR1 SQVTM and CDR2 ANQGSEA. V lost 7 bases and J lost 4; bases outside the gene matches: 15. This CDR3 reads CSARRGAGGSPDTQYF. The CDR3 coding sequence is TGCAGCGCCCGGAGGGGGGCGGGAGGGTCCCCAGATACGCAGTATTTT.

The V and J genes are TRBV11-2 and TRBJ2-6; no reliable D call. The CDR3 covers 15 residues. V was cut by 4 bases and J by 1 base, with 8 bases left in between. Germline V CDR1 and CDR2: SGHAT, FQNNGV. CDR3 coding DNA: TGTGCCAGCAGCTGGAGAGTTTCTGGGGCCAACGTCCTGACTTTC. Translation gives CASSWRVSGANVLTF.

The chain employs TRBV30 and TRBJ2-7; D possibly corresponds to TRBD1 (7 bases). The ends were cut back, 4 bases at V and 4 bases at J, with 14 bases in the middle. Germline-derived CDR1 and CDR2 are GTSNPN and SVGIG (reference sequence). This CDR3 contains 13 residues. The CDR3 sequence is CAWMRQGGYEQYF. CDR3 DNA: TGTGCCTGGATGCGACAGGGAGGATACGAGCAGTACTTC.

The chain recombines TRBV5-1 with TRBJ2-2; D is tentatively TRBD1 or TRBD2 (5 bases each). CDR1 and CDR2 from the germline V gene are SGHRS and YFSETQ. The CDR3 has 15 amino acids. Trimming took off 5 bases at V and 3 bases at J, with 14 bases between the two ends. As DNA, the CDR3 is TGCGCCAGCAGATCGGGGACGTGGGACACCGGGGAGCTGTTTTTT. Residues: CASRSGTWDTGELFF.

This rearrangement joins TRBV27 to TRBJ2-6; D call uncertain. CDR1 is MNHEY and CDR2 is SMNVEV in the germline V gene (reference sequence). V lost 0 bases and J lost 4, with 7 bases in between. The CDR3 extends over 15 amino acids. CDR3 DNA: TGTGCCAGCAGTTTATCGGCATCGGGGGCCAACGTCCTGACTTTC. This encodes CASSLSASGANVLTF.

The chain combines TRBV29-1 with TRBJ2-5; 9 positions match TRBD2. With 3 bases clipped from V and 7 bases from J, the junction kept 15 bases outside the gene matches. There are 16 residues in the CDR3. CDR1 and CDR2 from the germline V gene are SQVTM and ANQGSEA. Here the CDR3 reads CSVEALAGRPGGTQYF. The CDR3 DNA is TGCAGCGTTGAGGCGCTAGCGGGGCGCCCAGGGGGGACCCAGTACTTC. The complete variable domain, with remaining parts taken from reference TRBV29-1 and TRBJ2-5, reads SAVISQKPSRDICQRGTSLTIQCQVDSQVTMMFWYRQQPGQSLTLIATANQGSEATYESGFVIDKFPISRPNLTFSTLTVSNMSPEDSSIYLCSVEALAGRPGGTQYFGPGTRLLVL.

The CDR3 region is CASGGLMNTEAFF. The CDR3 bases are TGTGCCAGCGGGGGGCTAATGAACACTGAAGCTTTCTTT. The chain has TRBV28 and TRBJ1-1, with D tentatively TRBD1 (6 bases). This CDR3 comprises 13 residues. Looked up from germline, CDR1 is MDHEN and CDR2 is SYDVKM. Trimming took 8 bases from V and 0 from J, leaving 10 bases between them.

J is TRBJ2-5 and V is TRBV27, with 7 bases aligning to TRBD1. The J segment lost 4 bases and the V segment lost 2 bases, leaving 4 bases of the junction unmatched. The CDR3 contains 14 residues. Per germline, CDR1 MNHEY and CDR2 SMNVEV (reference sequence). The CDR3 spells CASSLQGDGETQYF. The CDR3 bases are TGTGCCAGCAGTTTACAGGGGGATGGAGAGACCCAGTACTTC.

This clone was detected once. The chain uses TRBV5-1 and TRBJ1-4, with a weak D call TRBD1 (6 bases). V lost 4 bases and J 2 bases, leaving 9 bases between the germline ends. CDR1 and CDR2 (germline): SGHRS, YFSETQ. This CDR3 is built from 14 residues. In DNA, the CDR3 is TGCGCCAGCAGCCTTGGACAGACTAATGAAAAACTGTTTTTT. The encoded protein is CASSLGQTNEKLFF.

The chain combines TRBV28 with TRBJ2-5; D is possibly TRBD2 (6 bases). The V gene's germline CDR1 is MDHEN and CDR2 SYDVKM. The CDR3 extends over 14 amino acids. V lost 10 bases to trimming and J lost 6 bases, with 21 bases between them. CDR3 loop: CAITPRSLAKTQYF. The CDR3 region has the DNA TGTGCCATCACACCAAGGTCGCTAGCGAAGACCCAGTACTTC.

V gene TRBV6-1 combines with J gene TRBJ2-7; D is unclear. The CDR3 contains 12 residues. Deletions cut 2 bases from V and 3 bases from J, with 5 bases between. Looked up from germline, CDR1 is MNHNS and CDR2 is SASEGT. CDR3 DNA: TGTGCCAGCAGTGAAACCTACTACGAGCAGTACTTC. Translating it yields CASSETYYEQYF.

The V and J genes are TRBV13 and TRBJ2-7, with D unclear. CDR1 PRHDT and CDR2 FYEKMQ come from the germline V gene (reference sequence). Deletions cut 6 bases from V and 7 bases from J, with 19 bases between. This CDR3 contains 14 residues. The DNA for the CDR3 is TGTGCCAGCAGTCTCCCCGGGCAGTTTCCAGAGCAGTACTTC. Its translation: CASSLPGQFPEQYF.

V is TRBV5-8 and J is TRBJ2-7; D is possibly TRBD1 (6 bases). Germline assignment: CDR1 SGHTS and CDR2 YDEGEE. Trimming stripped 5 bases from V and 4 bases from J, with 13 bases between. This CDR3 has 13 residues. CDR3 in amino acids: CASRLTGLYEQYF. The CDR3 DNA reads as TGTGCCAGCAGACTTACAGGGTTATACGAGCAGTACTTC. The whole variable domain, filled in from reference TRBV5-8 and TRBJ2-7, reads EAGVTQSPTHLIKTRGQQATLRCSPISGHTSVYWYQQALGLGLQFLLWYDEGEERNRGNFPPRFSGRQFPNYSSELNVNALELEDSALYLCASRLTGLYEQYFGPGTRLTVT.

This sequence joins TRBV11-2 and TRBJ1-1; D perhaps matches TRBD1 (5 bases). The CDR3 is 16 residues long. V gave up 0 bases and J gave up 4 bases, with 15 bases separating them. CDR1 and CDR2 (germline): SGHAT, FQNNGV. This CDR3 is CASSLDGLRAGTEAFF. CDR3 nucleotide sequence: TGTGCCAGCAGCTTAGACGGCCTCAGGGCGGGCACTGAAGCTTTCTTT.

The J gene is TRBJ2-7, the V gene TRBV28; no firm D call. The germline V gene has CDR1 MDHEN and CDR2 SYDVKM. The germline V and J ends were trimmed by 6 bases and 1 base, with 7 bases remaining between them. This CDR3 region has 12 residues. The CDR3 is CASSLGSYEQYF. In nucleotides, the CDR3 is TGTGCCAGCAGCCTAGGGTCCTACGAGCAGTACTTC.

The chain links TRBV7-6 to TRBJ1-2; 7 bases are a match to TRBD1. The CDR3 spans 18 residues. The V and J ends lost 1 base and 4 bases, in that order; junction bases with no gene match: 15. In germline, CDR1 is SGHVS, CDR2 FNYEAQ. As DNA, the CDR3 is TGTGCCAGCAGCTTAGGCCCCTTCTCGGGACAGAGACTCTATGGCTACACCTTC. Protein: CASSLGPFSGQRLYGYTF.

The chain has TRBV6-6 and TRBJ1-3; TRBD1 might be the D (6 bases). V was shortened by 10 bases and J by 4 bases, with 14 bases between the two germline ends. Per germline, CDR1 MNHNY and CDR2 SVGAGI (reference sequence). The CDR3 is made up of 13 amino acids. Here the CDR3 reads CATQGKGGNTIYF. CDR3 in DNA: TGTGCCACACAGGGAAAAGGAGGAAACACCATATATTTT.

The chain combines TRBV2 with TRBJ1-2; unclear D gene. The ends were cut back, 1 base at V and 8 bases at J, with 11 bases in the middle. CDR3 length: 13 amino acids. Germline V gives CDR1 SNHLY, CDR2 FYNNEI. CDR3: CASSEGGGRGYTF. The CDR3 bases are TGTGCCAGCAGTGAAGGGGGAGGAAGAGGCTACACCTTC.

This CDR3 reads CASTYGGNYGYTF. The CDR3 region has the DNA TGTGCCAGCACCTACGGGGGAAACTATGGCTACACCTTC. This sequence joins TRBV6-1 and TRBJ1-2; weak D call: TRBD1 (5 bases). Germline V gene data show CDR1 as MNHNS and CDR2 as SASEGT. The CDR3 loop spans 13 amino acids. V lost 7 bases and J 2 bases, leaving 11 bases between the germline ends.

This clone was counted a single time. The chain combines TRBV2 with TRBJ2-5; 9 bases align to TRBD2. The CDR3 spans 16 residues. Germline trimming cut 1 base from V and 3 bases from J; bases unmatched to any gene: 6. Germline loops: CDR1 SNHLY, CDR2 FYNNEI. For the CDR3, the DNA is TGTGCCAGCAGTGAAGGGGCGGGAGGGCCGGAAGAGACCCAGTACTTC. Protein sequence: CASSEGAGGPEETQYF.

The chain uses TRBV27 and TRBJ2-1; TRBD2 agrees at 8 bases. Germline V gene lookup returns CDR1 MNHEY and CDR2 SMNVEV (reference sequence). The CDR3 length is 15 residues. V dropped 6 bases and J dropped 9; count of bases not matched to a gene: 13. CDR3 protein: CASSTSGRGVGEQFF. The CDR3 coding sequence is TGTGCCAGCAGCACCAGCGGGAGAGGAGTAGGTGAGCAGTTCTTC.

The genes are TRBV27 and TRBJ2-7; 8 bases are a match to TRBD1. This CDR3 is 14 amino acids long. Germline trimming cut 7 bases from V and 2 bases from J; bases unmatched to any gene: 7. Germline CDR1 is MNHEY and CDR2 is SMNVEV (reference sequence). CDR3 coding DNA: TGTGCCAGCATGGACAGGGATACAACCTACGAGCAGTACTTC. Translated: CASMDRDTTYEQYF.

This chain links TRBV2 with TRBJ2-4; the match to TRBD2 covers 7 bases. CDR1 SNHLY and CDR2 FYNNEI come from the germline V gene. The junction had 4 bases not matched to a gene; V was cut back by 0 bases and J by 5 bases. This CDR3 is 15 amino acids long. CDR3 bases: TGTGCCAGCAGTGAAGCCACGGGGGGACAAAACATTCAGTACTTC. Its translation is CASSEATGGQNIQYF.

The chain links TRBV2 to TRBJ2-1; maybe TRBD2 (6 bases). V was trimmed by 6 bases and J by 7 bases, leaving 10 bases between them. This CDR3 spans 12 amino acids. The V gene's germline CDR1 is SNHLY and CDR2 FYNNEI. The CDR3 DNA is TGTGCCAGCAGGAATCGGGGGAATGAGCAGTTCTTC. Translating it yields CASRNRGNEQFF.

The V and J genes are TRBV7-9 and TRBJ2-7, with 7 bases fitting TRBD1. The germline CDR1 and CDR2 sequences are SEHNR and FQNEAQ (reference sequence). The trim removed 1 base at V and 3 bases at J, leaving 15 bases unmatched. The CDR3 loop spans 18 amino acids. This CDR3 reads CASSLVVRVGQLVYEQYF. CDR3 DNA: TGTGCCAGCAGCTTAGTAGTCAGGGTGGGACAGCTCGTCTACGAGCAGTACTTC.